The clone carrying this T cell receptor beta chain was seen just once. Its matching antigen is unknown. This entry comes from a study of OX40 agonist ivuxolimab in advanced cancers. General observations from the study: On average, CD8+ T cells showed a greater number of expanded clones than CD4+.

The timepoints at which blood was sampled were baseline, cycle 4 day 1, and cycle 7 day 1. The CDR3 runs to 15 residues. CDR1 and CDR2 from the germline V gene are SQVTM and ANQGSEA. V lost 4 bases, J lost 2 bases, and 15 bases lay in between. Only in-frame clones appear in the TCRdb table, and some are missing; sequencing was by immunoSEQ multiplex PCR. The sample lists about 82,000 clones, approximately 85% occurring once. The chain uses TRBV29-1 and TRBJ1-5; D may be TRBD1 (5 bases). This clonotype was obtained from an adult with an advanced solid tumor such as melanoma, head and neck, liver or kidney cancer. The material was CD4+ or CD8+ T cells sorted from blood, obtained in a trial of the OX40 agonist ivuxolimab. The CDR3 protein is CSVGPRGGGNQPQHF. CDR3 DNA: TGCAGCGTTGGGCCCCGGGGGGGAGGCAATCAGCCCCAGCATTTT.